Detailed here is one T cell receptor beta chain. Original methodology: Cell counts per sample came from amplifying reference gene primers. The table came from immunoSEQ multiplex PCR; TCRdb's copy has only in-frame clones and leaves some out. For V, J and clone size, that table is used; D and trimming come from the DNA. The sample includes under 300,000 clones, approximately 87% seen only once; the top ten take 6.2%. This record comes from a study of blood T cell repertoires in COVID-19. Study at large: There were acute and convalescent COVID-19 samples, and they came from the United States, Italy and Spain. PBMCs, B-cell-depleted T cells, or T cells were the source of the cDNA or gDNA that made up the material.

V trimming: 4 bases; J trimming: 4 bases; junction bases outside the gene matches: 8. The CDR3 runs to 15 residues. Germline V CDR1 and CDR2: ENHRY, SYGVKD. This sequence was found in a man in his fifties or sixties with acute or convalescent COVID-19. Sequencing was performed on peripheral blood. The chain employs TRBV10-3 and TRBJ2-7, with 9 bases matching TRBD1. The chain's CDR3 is CAISGQGVAPYEQYF. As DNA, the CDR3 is TGTGCCATCAGTGGACAGGGGGTGGCCCCATACGAGCAGTACTTC.